Reported below is one TCR beta chain. No antigen is known for it. This sample is drawn from a study of blood T cells in healthy people across ages. Study-level points and caveats: When set beside aged donors, long-lived donors presented more naive CD4+ cells and higher diversity.

Sample-barcoded 5' priming and a J-beta primer mix drove a second PCR of roughly 6 to 12 cycles. The template-switch adaptor was a 5' adaptor with 12 random nucleotides. It tagged each cDNA molecule. TCRdb re-called the 5' RACE reads through MiXCR, storing one row per CDR3 protein. The data show about 1.4 million distinct CDR3 sequences, around 59% seen once. Every donor provided around 9.3 milliliters of peripheral blood. The J segment lost 4 bases and the V segment lost 8 bases, leaving 8 bases of the junction unmatched. The CDR3 runs 13 residues. The germline V gene has CDR1 DFQATT and CDR2 SNEGSKA (reference sequence).

The clonotype was recovered from a man aged 18 to 29 in good health. The sample consisted of blood. J is TRBJ2-7 and V is TRBV20-1; 10 positions agree with TRBD2. The CDR3 bases are TGCAGTTGTGCCACGGGACTAGCGTACGAGCAGTACTTC. Translated, it gives CSCATGLAYEQYF.